A single sample is the source of the 19 T cell receptor beta chains below, sequenced in a study of T cell responses to AZD1222 COVID-19 vaccine. TCRdb's table, derived via immunoSEQ multiplex PCR, lists solely in-frame clones and lacks some. The table includes 80,000 to 100,000 clones, 85% to 90% detected once. The material sequenced was peripheral blood, taken 28 days after the second AZD1222 dose. These TCRs come from an adult who received the AZD1222 COVID-19 vaccine.

CDR3 sequence (DNA): TGTGCCAGCAGTTCCCGGACAAGTAGGGAAAAACTGTTTTTT. It specifies CASSSRTSREKLFF. V usage is TRBV27 and J usage is TRBJ1-4; D is perhaps TRBD1 (5 bases). Germline V gene sequence: CDR1 MNHEY, CDR2 SMNVEV (reference sequence). The CDR3 spans 14 residues. V was trimmed by 4 bases and J by 8 bases, leaving 14 bases between them.

V and J are TRBV4-1 and TRBJ2-3; a weak D match, TRBD2 (6 bases). The CDR3 has 17 residues. Germline CDR1 reads MGHRA; CDR2 reads YSYEKL. The ends were cut back, 0 bases at V and 2 bases at J, with 15 bases in the middle. The CDR3, as DNA: TGCGCCAGCAGCCAAGAGTTTGGTGGGGGGATCACAGATACGCAGTATTTT. Encoded protein: CASSQEFGGGITDTQYF.

The chain is built from TRBV6-5 and TRBJ1-4, with 8 positions matching TRBD1. This CDR3 has 15 residues. J lost 7 bases, V lost 6 bases, and 10 bases had no gene match. The germline gives CDR1 MNHEY, CDR2 SVGAGI. The CDR3 region is CASSRDRRDGEKLFF. The DNA for the CDR3 is TGTGCCAGCAGCCGGGACAGGAGGGATGGTGAAAAACTGTTTTTT.

This CDR3 reads CASSVAGGGSYNEQFF. In nucleotides, the CDR3 is TGTGCCAGCAGCGTAGCCGGGGGGGGCTCCTACAATGAGCAGTTCTTC. This chain links TRBV9 with TRBJ2-1; 8 nucleotides match TRBD2. This CDR3 is built from 16 residues. The germline CDR1 and CDR2 sequences are SGDLS and YYNGEE. Trimming cost V 0 bases and J 0 bases; bases outside gene matches: 2.

The chain links TRBV28 to TRBJ2-3; D gene uncertain. Trimming shortened V by 7 bases and J by 4 bases, and 12 bases separated the two germline ends. The CDR3 extends over 13 amino acids. CDR1 is MDHEN and CDR2 is SYDVKM in the germline V gene. The CDR3 region is CASIPWGSDTQYF. CDR3 DNA: TGTGCCAGCATCCCCTGGGGTTCAGATACGCAGTATTTT.

J is TRBJ2-3 and V is TRBV5-1; 7 bases are a match to TRBD2. V lost 4 bases and J lost 0; bases outside the gene matches: 2. CDR3 length: 14 amino acids. Germline CDR1 and CDR2: SGHRS and YFSETQ. CDR3 sequence (DNA): TGCGCCAGCAGCAGCGGGGTTAGCACAGATACGCAGTATTTT. Translation: CASSSGVSTDTQYF.

V usage is TRBV2 and J usage is TRBJ2-5, with TRBD2 as a possible D gene (6 bases). This CDR3 comprises 16 residues. From germline, CDR1 is SNHLY and CDR2 FYNNEI. Between the trimmed V and J ends, which lost 0 bases and 0 bases, there was a span of 11 bases. CDR3 sequence: CASSEAGSGDQETQYF. CDR3 DNA sequence: TGTGCCAGCAGTGAAGCCGGGTCGGGAGACCAAGAGACCCAGTACTTC.

V usage is TRBV18 and J usage is TRBJ1-5; 8 positions agree with TRBD1. From germline, CDR1 is KGHSH and CDR2 LQKENI. The CDR3 covers 17 residues. V dropped 5 bases and J dropped 4; count of bases not matched to a gene: 13. The CDR3, as DNA: TGTGCCAGCTCATCAAAGGCCCCGGACAGGGTAAATCAGCCCCAGCATTTT. As protein: CASSSKAPDRVNQPQHF.

This chain joins TRBV10-2 and TRBJ1-1; TRBD1 aligns across 9 bases. Per germline, CDR1 WSHSY and CDR2 SAAADI. The CDR3 is 16 amino acids. The V segment lost 6 bases and the J segment 0 bases; nucleotides outside the gene matches: 8. CDR3 in amino acids: CASSLTGGRMNTEAFF. The CDR3 DNA sequence: TGCGCCAGCAGCCTCACAGGGGGCAGGATGAACACTGAAGCTTTCTTT.

The J gene is TRBJ1-1, the V gene TRBV7-9; TRBD1 might be the D (6 bases). This CDR3 has 14 amino acids. V lost 5 bases, J lost 4 bases, and 14 bases lay in between. Looked up from germline, CDR1 is SEHNR and CDR2 is FQNEAQ (reference sequence). The CDR3 here is CASSRDITSTEAFF. The CDR3 DNA follows: TGTGCCAGCAGCAGGGACATTACGAGCACTGAAGCTTTCTTT. Full variable domain (missing parts from reference TRBV7-9 and TRBJ1-1): DTGVSQNPRHKITKRGQNVTFRCDPISEHNRLYWYRQTLGQGPEFLTYFQNEAQLEKSRLLSDRFSAERPKGSFSTLEIQRTEQGDSAMYLCASSRDITSTEAFFGQGTRLTVV.

This chain links TRBV6-5 with TRBJ1-3; possible D gene TRBD1, 5 bases. Trimming took off 6 bases at V and 4 bases at J, with 10 bases between the two ends. The CDR3 runs to 13 residues. CDR1 MNHEY and CDR2 SVGAGI come from the germline V gene. The CDR3 here is CASRGTSGNTIYF. The CDR3, as DNA: TGTGCCAGCAGGGGGACCTCCGGAAACACCATATATTTT.

The CDR3 region is CASSPYRGGEKLFF. As DNA, the CDR3 is TGTGCCAGCTCACCTTACAGGGGTGGGGAAAAACTGTTTTTT. This rearrangement joins TRBV18 to TRBJ1-4; TRBD1 matches at 7 bases. The CDR3 runs to 14 residues. The V segment lost 3 bases and the J segment 8 bases; nucleotides outside the gene matches: 6. Germline CDR1 is KGHSH and CDR2 is LQKENI.

This clone was found once. The chain couples TRBV6-5 to TRBJ2-5; TRBD2 is a possible D gene (6 bases). Deletions cut 5 bases from V and 2 bases from J, with 12 bases between. The CDR3 length is 14 residues. Germline V CDR1 and CDR2: MNHEY, SVGAGI. The CDR3 loop is CASSRVSGQETQYF. DNA for the CDR3: TGTGCCAGCAGTCGAGTAAGCGGGCAAGAGACCCAGTACTTC.

The chain employs TRBV6-1 and TRBJ2-2; D uncertain. There are 13 residues in the CDR3. With 3 bases removed from V and 2 bases from J, the gap between germline ends came to 4 bases. CDR1 MNHNS and CDR2 SASEGT come from the germline V gene. The CDR3 DNA reads as TGTGCCAGCAGTGATTTAAACACCGGGGAGCTGTTTTTT. As protein: CASSDLNTGELFF.

This sequence joins TRBV11-2 and TRBJ1-4, with D possibly matching TRBD1 (5 bases). This CDR3 region has 14 residues. CDR1 is SGHAT, CDR2 FQNNGV, per germline. Trimming pared 0 bases from V and 8 bases from J, leaving 10 bases between. The CDR3 nucleotides are TGTGCCAGCAGCTTAGACCGCAGGGAGGAAAAACTGTTTTTT. This translates into CASSLDRREEKLFF.

The rearrangement joins TRBV3-1 (or the pseudogene TRBV3-2) to TRBJ2-2; 12 nucleotides match TRBD2. Germline V gene data show CDR1 as LGHDT and CDR2 as YNNKEL (reference sequence). With 6 bases clipped from V and 7 bases from J, the junction kept 6 bases outside the gene matches. The CDR3 has 15 residues. The CDR3: CASRRLAGVGGELFF. For the CDR3, the DNA is TGTGCCAGCAGACGACTAGCGGGGGTAGGCGGGGAGCTGTTTTTT.

This clone was found once. The genes are TRBV19 and TRBJ2-2, with a tentative D call TRBD1 (6 bases). The CDR3 covers 15 residues. The germline V and J ends were trimmed by 6 bases and 0 bases, with 11 bases remaining between them. The germline CDR1 and CDR2 sequences are LNHDA and SQIVND (reference sequence). This chain's CDR3 is CASSRGRANTGELFF. CDR3 nucleotide sequence: TGTGCCAGTAGCAGGGGACGTGCGAACACCGGGGAGCTGTTTTTT.

The CDR3 DNA is TGTGCCAGCAACTACCGGGACGCCCGAATCCCTGAAGCTTTCTTT. Protein sequence: CASNYRDARIPEAFF. The chain links TRBV6-5 to TRBJ1-1; D might be TRBD1 (5 bases). This CDR3 contains 15 residues. Germline V lookup: CDR1 MNHEY, CDR2 SVGAGI. Trimming left V 7 bases short and J 6 bases short, with 21 bases between.

The rearrangement links TRBV20-1 to TRBJ1-5; tentatively, D is TRBD1 (5 bases). V dropped 3 bases and J dropped 5 bases, with 20 bases sitting between them. The CDR3 extends over 16 amino acids. Germline V gene lookup returns CDR1 DFQATT and CDR2 SNEGSKA (reference sequence). The CDR3 region is CSASYNWGDRDQPQHF. CDR3 DNA sequence: TGCAGTGCTAGTTATAATTGGGGGGATAGAGATCAGCCCCAGCATTTT.